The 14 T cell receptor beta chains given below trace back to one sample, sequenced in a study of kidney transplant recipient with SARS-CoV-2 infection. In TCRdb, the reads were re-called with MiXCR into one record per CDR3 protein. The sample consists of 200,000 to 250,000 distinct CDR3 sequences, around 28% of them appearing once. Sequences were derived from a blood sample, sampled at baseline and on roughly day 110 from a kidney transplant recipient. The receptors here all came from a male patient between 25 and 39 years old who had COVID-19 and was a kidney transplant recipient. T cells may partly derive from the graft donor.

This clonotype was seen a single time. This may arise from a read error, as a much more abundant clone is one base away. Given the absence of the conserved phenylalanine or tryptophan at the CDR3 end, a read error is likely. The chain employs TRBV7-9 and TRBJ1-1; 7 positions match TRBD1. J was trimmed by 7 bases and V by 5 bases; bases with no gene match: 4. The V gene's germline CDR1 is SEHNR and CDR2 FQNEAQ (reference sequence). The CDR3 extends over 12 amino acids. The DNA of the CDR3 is TGTGCCAGCAGCCGCACAGGGGTTGAAGCTTTCCTT. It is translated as CASSRTGVEAFL.

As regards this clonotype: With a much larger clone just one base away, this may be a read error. CDR3 sequence (DNA): TGTGCCAGCACATCGGGAAAAACAAGGGGGAATGAGCGGTTCTTC. It translates to CASTSGKTRGNERFF. The chain has TRBV6-6 and TRBJ2-4, with a possible D match to TRBD1 (6 bases). The CDR3 is 15 residues long. Germline CDR1 is MNHNY and CDR2 is SVGAGI (reference sequence).

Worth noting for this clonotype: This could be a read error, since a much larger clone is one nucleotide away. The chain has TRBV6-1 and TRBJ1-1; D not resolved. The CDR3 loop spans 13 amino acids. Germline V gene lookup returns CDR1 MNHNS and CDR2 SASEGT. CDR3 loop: CANSDRENTEAFF. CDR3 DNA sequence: TGTGCCAACAGTGATAGAGAGAACACTGAAGCTTTCTTT.

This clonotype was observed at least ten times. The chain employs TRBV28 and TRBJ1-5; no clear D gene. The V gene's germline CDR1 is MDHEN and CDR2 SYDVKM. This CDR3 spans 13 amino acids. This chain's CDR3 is CATSKRANQPQHF. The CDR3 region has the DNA TGTGCTACGAGCAAAAGGGCCAATCAGCCCCAGCATTTT.

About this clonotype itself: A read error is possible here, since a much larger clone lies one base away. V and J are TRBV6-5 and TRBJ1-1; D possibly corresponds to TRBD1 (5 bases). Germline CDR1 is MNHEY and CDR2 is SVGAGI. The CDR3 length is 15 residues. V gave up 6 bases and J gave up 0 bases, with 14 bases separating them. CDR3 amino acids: CASSHRDGLNTEAFF. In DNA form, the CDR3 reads TGTGCCAGCAGCCACCGGGACGGCTTGAACACTGAAGCTTTCTTT.

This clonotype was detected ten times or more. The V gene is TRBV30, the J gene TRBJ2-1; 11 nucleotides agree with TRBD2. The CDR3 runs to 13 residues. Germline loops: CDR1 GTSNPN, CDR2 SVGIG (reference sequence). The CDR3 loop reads CARRLAGGSEQFF. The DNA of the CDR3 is TGTGCTCGCAGGCTAGCGGGAGGTAGTGAGCAGTTCTTC.

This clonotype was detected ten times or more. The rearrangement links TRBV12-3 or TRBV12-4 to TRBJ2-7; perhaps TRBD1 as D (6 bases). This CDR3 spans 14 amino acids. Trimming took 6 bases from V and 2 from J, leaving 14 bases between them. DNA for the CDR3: TGTGCCAGCAGGAAGACAGGCGACCCCTACGAGCAGTACTTC. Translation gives CASRKTGDPYEQYF.

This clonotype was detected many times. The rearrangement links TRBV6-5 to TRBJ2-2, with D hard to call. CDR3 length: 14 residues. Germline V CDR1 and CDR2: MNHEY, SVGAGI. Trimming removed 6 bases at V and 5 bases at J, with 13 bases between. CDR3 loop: CASRFSYETGELFF. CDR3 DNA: TGTGCCAGCAGGTTTTCATATGAAACCGGGGAGCTGTTTTTT.

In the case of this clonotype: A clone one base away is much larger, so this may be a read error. This CDR3 reads CATSDPINEQFF. CDR3 in DNA: TGTGCCACCAGTGATCCAATCAATGAGCAGTTCTTC. V is TRBV24-1 and J is TRBJ2-1; no clear D. V dropped 3 bases and J dropped 6 bases, with 5 bases sitting between them. Germline lookup yields CDR1 KGHDR and CDR2 SFDVKD. The CDR3 is 12 amino acids.

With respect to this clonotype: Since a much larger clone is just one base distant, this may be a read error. Here the CDR3 DNA reads TGTGCCAGCAGCACATCTGGCGATCTCGGAAAGACCTATGGCCACACCTTC. Its translation is CASSTSGDLGKTYGHTF. The chain couples TRBV11-3 to TRBJ1-2; no reliable D call. CDR1 and CDR2 (germline): SGHNT, YENEEA. The CDR3 runs to 17 residues.

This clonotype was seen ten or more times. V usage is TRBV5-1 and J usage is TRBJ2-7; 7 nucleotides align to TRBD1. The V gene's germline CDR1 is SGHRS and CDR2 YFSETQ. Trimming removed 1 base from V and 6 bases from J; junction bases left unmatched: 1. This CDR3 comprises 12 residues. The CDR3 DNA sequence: TGCGCCAGCAGCTTGACAGGGGCCGAGCAGTACTTC. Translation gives CASSLTGAEQYF.

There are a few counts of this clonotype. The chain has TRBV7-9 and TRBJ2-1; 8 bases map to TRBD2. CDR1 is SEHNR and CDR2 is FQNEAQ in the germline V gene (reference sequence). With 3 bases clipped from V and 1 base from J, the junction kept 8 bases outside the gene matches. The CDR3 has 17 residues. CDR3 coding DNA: TGTGCCAGCAGCTTCGCCAGCGGGACTAGTTCCTACAATGAGCAGTTCTTC. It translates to CASSFASGTSSYNEQFF.

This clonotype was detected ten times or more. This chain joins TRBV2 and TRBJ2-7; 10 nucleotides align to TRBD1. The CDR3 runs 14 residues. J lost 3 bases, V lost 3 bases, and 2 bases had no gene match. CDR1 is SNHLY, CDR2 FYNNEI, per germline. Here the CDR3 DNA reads TGTGCCAGCAGTGAGACAGGGGGCGGCTACGAGCAGTACTTC. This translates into CASSETGGGYEQYF. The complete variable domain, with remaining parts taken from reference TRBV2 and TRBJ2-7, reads EPEVTQTPSHQVTQMGQEVILRCVPISNHLYFYWYRQILGQKVEFLVSFYNNEISEKSEIFDDQFSVERPDGSNFTLKIRSTKLEDSAMYFCASSETGGGYEQYFGPGTRLTVT.

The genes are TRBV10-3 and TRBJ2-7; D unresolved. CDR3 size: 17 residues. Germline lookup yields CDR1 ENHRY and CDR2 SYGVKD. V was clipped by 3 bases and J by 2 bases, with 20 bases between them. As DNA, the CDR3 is TGTGCCATCAGTGACCTTCGACGGATAGGGAATACCTACGAGCAGTACTTC. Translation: CAISDLRRIGNTYEQYF.